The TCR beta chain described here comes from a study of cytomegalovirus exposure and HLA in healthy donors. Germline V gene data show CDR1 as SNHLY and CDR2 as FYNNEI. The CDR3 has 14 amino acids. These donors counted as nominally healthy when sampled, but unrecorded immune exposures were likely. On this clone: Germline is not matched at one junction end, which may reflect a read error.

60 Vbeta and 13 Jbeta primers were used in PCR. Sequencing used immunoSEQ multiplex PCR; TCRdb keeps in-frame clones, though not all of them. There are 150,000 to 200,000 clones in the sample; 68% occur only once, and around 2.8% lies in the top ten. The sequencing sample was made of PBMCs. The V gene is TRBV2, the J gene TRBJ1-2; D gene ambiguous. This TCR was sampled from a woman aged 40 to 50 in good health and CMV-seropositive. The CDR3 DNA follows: TGTGCCAGCAGTGACACCTTTTCTAACTATGGCTACCCCTTC. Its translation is CASSDTFSNYGYPF.